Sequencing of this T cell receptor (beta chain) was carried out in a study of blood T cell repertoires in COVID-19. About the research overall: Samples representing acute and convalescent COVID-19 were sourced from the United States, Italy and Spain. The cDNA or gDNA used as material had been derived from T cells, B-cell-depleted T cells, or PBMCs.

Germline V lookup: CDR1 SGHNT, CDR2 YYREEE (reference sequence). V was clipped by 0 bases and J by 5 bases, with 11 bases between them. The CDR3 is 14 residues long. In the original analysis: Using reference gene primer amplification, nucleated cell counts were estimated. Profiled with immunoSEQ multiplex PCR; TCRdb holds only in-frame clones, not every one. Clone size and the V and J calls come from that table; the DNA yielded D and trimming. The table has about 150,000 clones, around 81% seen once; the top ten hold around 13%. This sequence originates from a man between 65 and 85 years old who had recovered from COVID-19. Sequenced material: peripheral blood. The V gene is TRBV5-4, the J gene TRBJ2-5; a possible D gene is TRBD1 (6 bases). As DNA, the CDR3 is TGTGCCAGCAGCTTGGAAGGGGGAGTCGAGACCCAGTACTTC. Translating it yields CASSLEGGVETQYF.